A single sample gave rise to the 17 T cell receptor beta chains below, sequenced in a study of blood T cell repertoires in COVID-19. Libraries were prepared by immunoSEQ multiplex PCR; TCRdb keeps only in-frame clonotypes and omits some of them. The table lists about 240,000 clones, roughly 79% of them singletons. Sequencing was carried out using peripheral blood. The receptors derive from an elderly woman with COVID-19, enrolled during active disease.

The genes are TRBV7-9 and TRBJ2-5; 8 bases fit TRBD1. Germline CDR1 is SEHNR and CDR2 is FQNEAQ (reference sequence). Trimming removed 7 bases from V and 7 bases from J; junction bases left unmatched: 14. The CDR3 totals 15 residues. CDR3 sequence: CASNPMGQASRTQYF. CDR3 nucleotide sequence: TGTGCCAGCAACCCCATGGGACAGGCCTCTCGGACCCAGTACTTC.

V gene TRBV3-1 (or the pseudogene TRBV3-2) combines with J gene TRBJ1-2, with 12 bases aligning to TRBD1. With 3 bases clipped from V and 2 bases from J, the junction kept 4 bases outside the gene matches. This CDR3 has 16 amino acids. The germline CDR1 and CDR2 sequences are LGHDT and YNNKEL (reference sequence). CDR3 sequence: CASSQGTGGANYGYTF. Written as DNA, the CDR3 is TGTGCCAGCAGCCAGGGGACAGGGGGCGCAAACTATGGCTACACCTTC.

CDR3 in amino acids: CASSPGQRHQPQHF. CDR3 bases: TGTGCCAGCAGCCCGGGACAGCGCCATCAGCCCCAGCATTTT. The J gene is TRBJ1-5, the V gene TRBV2, with 7 bases matching TRBD1. Germline V gene data show CDR1 as SNHLY and CDR2 as FYNNEI. The CDR3 covers 14 residues. J lost 5 bases, V lost 6 bases, and 7 bases had no gene match.

This chain connects TRBV5-8 to TRBJ2-3; 7 nucleotides align to TRBD2. Trimming took 1 base from V and 0 from J; bases not matched to a gene: 8. This CDR3 is 17 amino acids long. From germline, CDR1 is SGHTS and CDR2 YDEGEE. CDR3 protein: CASSLFGRGASTDTQYF. In DNA form, the CDR3 reads TGTGCCAGCAGCTTGTTTGGGAGGGGCGCGAGCACAGATACGCAGTATTTT.

The chain joins TRBV7-9 to TRBJ1-4, with unresolved D. Trimming left V 5 bases short and J 1 base short, with 23 bases between. CDR3 size: 19 residues. CDR1 is SEHNR and CDR2 is FQNEAQ in the germline V gene (reference sequence). The CDR3 protein is CASSPSILTLRGTNEKLFF. The DNA for the CDR3 is TGTGCCAGCAGCCCCTCGATTCTGACCCTCCGAGGAACTAATGAAAAACTGTTTTTT.

This chain uses TRBV7-3 with TRBJ2-1; possibly TRBD2 for D (7 bases). CDR1 SGHTA and CDR2 FQGTGA come from the germline V gene. The germline V and J ends were trimmed by 2 bases and 6 bases, with 17 bases remaining between them. This CDR3 has 16 amino acids. CDR3 residues: CASSLGPGLGGNEQFF. The CDR3 coding sequence is TGTGCCAGCAGCTTAGGACCCGGACTAGGGGGCAATGAGCAGTTCTTC.

This sequence joins TRBV27 and TRBJ1-6; 7 nucleotides agree with TRBD1. The germline V gene has CDR1 MNHEY and CDR2 SMNVEV (reference sequence). CDR3 length: 16 residues. Germline trimming cut 4 bases from V and 6 bases from J; bases unmatched to any gene: 9. The CDR3: CASSSLLTGLNSPLHF. The CDR3 DNA reads as TGTGCCAGCAGTTCCCTTCTGACAGGGCTTAATTCACCCCTCCACTTT.

The chain is built from TRBV3-1 (or the pseudogene TRBV3-2) and TRBJ1-2; perhaps TRBD1 as D (6 bases). Germline assignment: CDR1 LGHDT and CDR2 YNNKEL (reference sequence). V was pared by 7 bases and J by 1 base, with 10 bases between. This CDR3 is built from 13 residues. CDR3 coding DNA: TGTGCCAGCAACCTAGGGGGTAACTATGGCTACACCTTC. It specifies CASNLGGNYGYTF.

The CDR3 spells CASSSQGGKNIQYF. DNA of the CDR3: TGTGCCAGCAGCTCACAGGGGGGCAAAAACATTCAGTACTTC. The genes are TRBV7-3 and TRBJ2-4; 8 bases line up with TRBD1. This CDR3 comprises 14 residues. Germline V gene sequence: CDR1 SGHTA, CDR2 FQGTGA. J lost 3 bases, V lost 4 bases, and 2 bases had no gene match.

V gene TRBV28 combines with J gene TRBJ2-1, with D uncertain. Germline-derived CDR1 and CDR2 are MDHEN and SYDVKM. V was pared by 7 bases and J by 0 bases, with 7 bases between. This CDR3 has 13 residues. The CDR3 region is CASTSRSYNEQFF. The CDR3 coding sequence is TGTGCCAGCACTTCGCGCTCCTACAATGAGCAGTTCTTC.

V gene TRBV6-5 combines with J gene TRBJ1-6; D call uncertain. This CDR3 has 12 residues. CDR1 and CDR2 from the germline V gene are MNHEY and SVGAGI. V lost 0 bases to trimming and J lost 16 bases, with 10 bases between them. The CDR3 reads CASSYSSGKLHF. CDR3 coding DNA: TGTGCCAGCAGTTACTCGTCGGGGAAACTCCACTTT.

This chain uses TRBV4-1 with TRBJ1-5; TRBD1 is a possible D gene (5 bases). Trimming removed 4 bases at V and 3 bases at J, with 16 bases between. CDR3 length: 16 residues. CDR1 MGHRA and CDR2 YSYEKL come from the germline V gene. The CDR3 loop is CASSRNTGLNNQPQHF. In DNA, the CDR3 is TGCGCCAGCAGCCGAAACACGGGACTGAACAATCAGCCCCAGCATTTT.

The rearrangement uses TRBV7-3 and TRBJ2-7, with TRBD2 matching 12 bases. In germline, CDR1 is SGHTA, CDR2 FQGTGA. The CDR3 sequence is 15 residues long. Germline trimming cut 2 bases from V and 4 bases from J; bases unmatched to any gene: 3. The CDR3 DNA reads TGTGCCAGCAGCTTAGGACTAGCGGGACCATACGAGCAGTACTTC. Its translation: CASSLGLAGPYEQYF.

The chain carries TRBV30 and TRBJ2-1; 15 bases map to TRBD2. The CDR3 runs to 16 residues. Germline lookup yields CDR1 GTSNPN and CDR2 SVGIG (reference sequence). The junction had 7 bases not matched to a gene; V was cut back by 3 bases and J by 7 bases. The CDR3 sequence: CAWRRPGTSGGNEQFF. CDR3 nucleotides: TGTGCCTGGAGACGACCCGGGACTAGCGGGGGGAATGAGCAGTTCTTC.

This clone has only a few counts. The rearrangement links TRBV29-1 to TRBJ2-3, with 13 nucleotides matching TRBD2. Trimming took 4 bases from V and 6 from J; bases not matched to a gene: 7. This CDR3 region has 15 residues. Germline values: CDR1 SQVTM, CDR2 ANQGSEA. The CDR3 sequence is CSVVRTSGRGDTQYF. CDR3 in DNA: TGCAGCGTTGTTCGCACTAGCGGGAGGGGTGATACGCAGTATTTT.

In its sample, this clone was seen a few times. This chain joins TRBV11-2 and TRBJ2-1; tentatively, D is TRBD1 (5 bases). Per germline, CDR1 SGHAT and CDR2 FQNNGV. V lost 1 base and J lost 7, with 11 bases in between. This CDR3 is built from 14 residues. In DNA, the CDR3 is TGTGCCAGCAGCTTAGTCGCAGGGTCAAATGAGCAGTTCTTC. Protein product: CASSLVAGSNEQFF.

This clone was seen a few times. V and J are TRBV6-5 and TRBJ2-7; tentatively, D is TRBD2 (6 bases). Trimming shortened V by 7 bases and J by 6 bases, and 13 bases separated the two germline ends. From germline, CDR1 is MNHEY and CDR2 SVGAGI. This CDR3 has 12 residues. The CDR3 loop is CASIDRGGEQYF. The CDR3 nucleotides read TGTGCCAGCATCGATAGGGGAGGCGAGCAGTACTTC.